This TCR beta chain was retrieved from a study of cytomegalovirus exposure and HLA in healthy donors. TCRdb's table, derived via immunoSEQ multiplex PCR, lists solely in-frame clones and lacks some. The sample gives approximately 260,000 clones, about 86% of which show up once; over 0.95% is in the top ten. The germline V gene has CDR1 SNHLY and CDR2 FYNNEI. The CDR3 consists of 12 residues. V was pared by 6 bases and J by 0 bases, with 6 bases between. The receptor was derived from a woman aged 18-29 years in good health and CMV-seronegative. The gene calls are TRBV2 and TRBJ2-7; D is uncertain. Input material: PBMCs. The chain's CDR3 is CASSVLSYEQYF. The CDR3 DNA sequence: TGTGCCAGCAGCGTCCTCTCCTACGAGCAGTACTTC.